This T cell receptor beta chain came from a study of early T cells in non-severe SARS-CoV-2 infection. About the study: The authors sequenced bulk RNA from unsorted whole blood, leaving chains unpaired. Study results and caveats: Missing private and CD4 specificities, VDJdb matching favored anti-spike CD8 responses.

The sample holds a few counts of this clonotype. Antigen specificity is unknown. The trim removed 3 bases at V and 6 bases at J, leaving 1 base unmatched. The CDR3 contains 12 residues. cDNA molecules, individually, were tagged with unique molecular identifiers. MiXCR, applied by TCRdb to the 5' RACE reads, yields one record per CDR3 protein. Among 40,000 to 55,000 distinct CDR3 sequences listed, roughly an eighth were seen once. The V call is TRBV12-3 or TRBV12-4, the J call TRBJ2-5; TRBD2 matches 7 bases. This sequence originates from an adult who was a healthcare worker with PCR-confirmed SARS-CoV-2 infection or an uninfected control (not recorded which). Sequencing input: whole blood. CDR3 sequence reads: CASSFGGKTQYF. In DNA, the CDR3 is TGTGCCAGCAGTTTCGGGGGGAAGACCCAGTACTTC.